A single sample is the source of the 7 T cell receptor beta chains below, sequenced in a study of T-cell reconstitution after alpha-beta-depleted transplantation in children. As it was prepared, the TCRbeta library received unique molecular identifiers. TCRdb called the PCR reads again in MiXCR, with one record for every CDR3 protein. The table shows fewer than 400,000 distinct CDR3 sequences, with 20% to 30% occurring only once. The specimen was PBMCs, mostly from graft donor cells, collected 180 days after TCRalphabeta/CD19-depleted stem cell transplant. The receptors originated from a male patient younger than 18 who had a stem cell transplant for acute lymphoblastic leukemia, so the T cells may come from the graft donor.

The genes are TRBV13 and TRBJ2-1; 15 nucleotides match TRBD2. The CDR3 has 18 amino acids. Germline CDR1 PRHDT, CDR2 FYEKMQ (reference sequence). J gave up 8 bases and V 1 base, and 9 bases lay outside the gene matches. The CDR3 DNA follows: TGTGCCAGCAGCTTAGCCCGTTGGACTAGCGGGAGGGTGGATGAGCAGTTCTTC. Protein product: CASSLARWTSGRVDEQFF.

The gene calls are TRBV27 and TRBJ2-7, with D perhaps TRBD1 (5 bases). Trimming took 6 bases from V and 3 from J, leaving 15 bases between them. CDR1 and CDR2 from the germline V gene are MNHEY and SMNVEV (reference sequence). The CDR3 sequence is 14 residues long. The CDR3 DNA reads TGTGCCAGCAGCCCCCGACAGACTTTCTACGAGCAGTACTTC. Its protein product is CASSPRQTFYEQYF.

This rearrangement joins TRBV5-1 to TRBJ2-4; the D is unclear. The germline V gene encodes CDR1 SGHRS and CDR2 YFSETQ. CDR3 size: 14 residues. V was clipped by 5 bases and J by 1 base, with 10 bases between them. The CDR3 loop is CASSPPSAKNIQYF. The CDR3 nucleotides are TGCGCCAGCAGTCCACCGTCTGCCAAAAACATTCAGTACTTC.

The V and J genes are TRBV2 and TRBJ1-5; 9 nucleotides match TRBD1. V dropped 6 bases and J dropped 7; count of bases not matched to a gene: 7. The germline V gene has CDR1 SNHLY and CDR2 FYNNEI. The CDR3 runs 14 residues. The CDR3 DNA is TGTGCCAGCAGGCAACAGGGGGCAGGGCAGCCCCAGCATTTT. Its translation: CASRQQGAGQPQHF.

There are a few counts of this clonotype. The rearrangement links TRBV20-1 to TRBJ2-1, with D unresolved. Trimming cost V 6 bases and J 0 bases, with 9 bases left between them. The CDR3 spans 13 residues. Germline loops: CDR1 DFQATT, CDR2 SNEGSKA (reference sequence). The CDR3 protein is CSATRVSYNEQFF. The CDR3 bases are TGCAGTGCCACTCGCGTCTCCTACAATGAGCAGTTCTTC.

This sequence joins TRBV4-1 and TRBJ2-1; TRBD2 agrees at 10 bases. Trimming removed 5 bases from V and 7 bases from J; junction bases left unmatched: 17. The CDR3 is 18 amino acids. Germline CDR1 and CDR2: MGHRA and YSYEKL. The CDR3 sequence: CASSALPPPSGSTNEQFF. CDR3 nucleotides: TGCGCCAGCAGCGCTCTTCCCCCTCCTAGCGGGAGTACGAATGAGCAGTTCTTC.

This chain connects TRBV2 to TRBJ2-5; TRBD1 matches 9 bases. V shed 6 bases, J shed 5 bases, and the junction held 4 bases outside the gene matches. CDR3 size: 13 residues. Germline V gene sequence: CDR1 SNHLY, CDR2 FYNNEI. The CDR3 is CASRGTGLETQYF. The CDR3 DNA is TGTGCCAGCAGGGGGACAGGGCTGGAGACCCAGTACTTC.